This T cell receptor (beta chain) is drawn from a study of blood T cell repertoires in COVID-19. Study-wide background: Acute and convalescent COVID-19 samples came from the United States, Italy and Spain. The cDNA or gDNA used as material had been derived from T cells, B-cell-depleted T cells, or PBMCs.

In the study's own analysis: Estimates of nucleated cell counts were drawn from the amplification of reference gene primers. Sequencing used immunoSEQ multiplex PCR; TCRdb keeps in-frame clones, though not all of them. For V, J and clone size, that table is used; D and trimming come from the DNA. The profile shows about 250,000 clones, about four fifths of them singletons. The germline V gene has CDR1 DFQATT and CDR2 SNEGSKA (reference sequence). The V gene lost 5 bases and the J gene lost 6 bases, with 8 bases spanning the gap. This CDR3 is built from 10 residues. This clonotype originated in a woman aged 65 to 85 with acute or convalescent COVID-19. Sequenced: peripheral blood. V usage is TRBV20-1 and J usage is TRBJ2-7, with D maybe TRBD1 (5 bases). CDR3 nucleotides: TGCAGTGCTCTCAGGGCCGAGCAGTACTTC. This codes for CSALRAEQYF.